The 32 T cell receptor beta chains below come from one sample, sequenced in a study of blood T cell repertoires in COVID-19. Generated by immunoSEQ multiplex PCR, the TCRdb table keeps only in-frame clones and is missing some. The table lists about 30,000 clones, 55% to 80% of them singletons. Material for sequencing was peripheral blood. Source of these receptors: a human donor in a cohort sampled during active COVID-19.

This clone was seen only a few times. V usage is TRBV4-3 and J usage is TRBJ2-2, with TRBD1 matching over 7 bases. This CDR3 spans 16 amino acids. J gave up 1 base and V 0 bases, and 2 bases lay outside the gene matches. The germline CDR1 and CDR2 sequences are LGHNA and YSLEER. CDR3 region: CASSQERDRNTGELFF. CDR3 nucleotide sequence: TGCGCCAGCAGCCAAGAGAGGGACAGGAACACCGGGGAGCTGTTTTTT.

V is TRBV18 and J is TRBJ2-7, with TRBD2 matching over 15 bases. Germline V gene lookup returns CDR1 KGHSH and CDR2 LQKENI. The ends lost 6 bases at V and 4 bases at J; junction bases unmatched: 4. The CDR3 contains 15 residues. The CDR3 sequence: CASSRTSGRAYEQYF. The DNA of the CDR3 is TGTGCCAGCTCGCGGACTAGCGGGAGGGCTTACGAGCAGTACTTC.

This sequence joins TRBV7-9 and TRBJ1-1; 12 bases agree with TRBD1. This CDR3 has 17 residues. V shed 2 bases and J 5 bases; nucleotides not matched to a gene: 9. Germline values: CDR1 SEHNR, CDR2 FQNEAQ (reference sequence). The CDR3 is CASSLRWDRGPGTEAFF. For the CDR3, the DNA is TGTGCCAGCAGCTTAAGATGGGACAGGGGGCCGGGAACTGAAGCTTTCTTT.

The chain recombines TRBV27 with TRBJ2-7, with D perhaps matching TRBD1 (6 bases). The CDR3 has 15 residues. V lost 6 bases and J lost 1, with 16 bases in between. Germline V gene sequence: CDR1 MNHEY, CDR2 SMNVEV (reference sequence). CDR3 residues: CASSLIAGTSYEQYF. The DNA for the CDR3 is TGTGCCAGCAGCCTAATCGCCGGGACATCCTACGAGCAGTACTTC.

The chain couples TRBV11-1 to TRBJ2-7, with a weak D call TRBD2 (5 bases). The germline V gene has CDR1 SGHAT and CDR2 FQDESV (reference sequence). The CDR3 has 15 residues. Trimming left V 2 bases short and J 7 bases short, with 18 bases between. CDR3 protein: CASSLRSSLLREQYF. CDR3 DNA sequence: TGTGCCAGCAGCTTAAGGTCTAGCCTCCTCCGGGAGCAGTACTTC.

By sample fraction, this clone is large. V usage is TRBV6-5 and J usage is TRBJ1-3, with TRBD1 matching 7 bases. Looked up from germline, CDR1 is MNHEY and CDR2 is SVGAGI. The CDR3 has 16 residues. Trimming took 2 bases from V and 3 from J; bases not matched to a gene: 7. CDR3 in amino acids: CASSYDGGGVGNTIYF. The CDR3 DNA follows: TGTGCCAGCAGTTACGATGGAGGGGGCGTTGGAAACACCATATATTTT.

The V and J genes are TRBV19 and TRBJ1-5, with D perhaps matching TRBD1 (6 bases). Trimming left V 3 bases short and J 4 bases short, with 13 bases between. This CDR3 spans 15 amino acids. Germline CDR1 and CDR2: LNHDA and SQIVND (reference sequence). In DNA form, the CDR3 reads TGTGCCAGTAGTATTTTGACAGGAGGAAATCAGCCCCAGCATTTT. Protein sequence: CASSILTGGNQPQHF. Based on the CDR3 plus reference TRBV19 and TRBJ1-5, the full variable domain is DGGITQSPKYLFRKEGQNVTLSCEQNLNHDAMYWYRQDPGQGLRLIYYSQIVNDFQKGDIAEGYSVSREKKESFPLTVTSAQKNPTAFYLCASSILTGGNQPQHFGDGTRLSIL.

The J gene is TRBJ2-1, the V gene TRBV19; TRBD2 might be the D (5 bases). This CDR3 is 16 amino acids long. Trimming shortened V by 3 bases and J by 4 bases, and 16 bases separated the two germline ends. Germline V gene sequence: CDR1 LNHDA, CDR2 SQIVND (reference sequence). The CDR3 here is CASSISGLATYNEQFF. CDR3 nucleotides: TGTGCCAGTAGTATCTCCGGGCTAGCTACGTACAATGAGCAGTTCTTC.

The rearrangement uses TRBV27 and TRBJ2-1; no clear D. This CDR3 has 15 amino acids. Germline V gene data show CDR1 as MNHEY and CDR2 as SMNVEV (reference sequence). V lost 8 bases and J 0 bases, leaving 14 bases between the germline ends. The CDR3 sequence is CASRVPRSSYNEQFF. CDR3 coding DNA: TGTGCCAGCCGCGTTCCTAGGAGCTCCTACAATGAGCAGTTCTTC.

A word on this clone: The sample holds other DNA sequences that translate to the same CDR3. The V gene is TRBV4-3, the J gene TRBJ1-5; D gene unclear. Germline V gene sequence: CDR1 LGHNA, CDR2 YSLEER. The CDR3 is made up of 15 amino acids. V was cut by 0 bases and J by 4 bases, with 10 bases left in between. In DNA, the CDR3 is TGCGCCAGCAGCCAAGATCAAAACAGTAATCAGCCCCAGCATTTT. Its translation: CASSQDQNSNQPQHF.

In its sample, this clone was seen once. The chain employs TRBV6-5 and TRBJ2-7, with D possibly TRBD1 on 5 matching bases. Germline V gives CDR1 MNHEY, CDR2 SVGAGI. The germline V and J ends were trimmed by 0 bases and 3 bases, with 12 bases remaining between them. The CDR3 loop spans 15 amino acids. The CDR3 bases are TGTGCCAGCAGTTACTCGAGCCAGGGTCACTACGAGCAGTACTTC. Amino acid sequence: CASSYSSQGHYEQYF.

V is TRBV9 and J is TRBJ1-6, with 9 positions matching TRBD1. V lost 3 bases to trimming and J lost 2 bases; unmatched junction nucleotides: 12. The CDR3 consists of 19 residues. Germline CDR1 is SGDLS and CDR2 is YYNGEE. The CDR3 nucleotides are TGTGCCAGCAGCGCCGCCACAGGACAGGGGTTGCCCTATAATTCACCCCTCCACTTT. Its translation: CASSAATGQGLPYNSPLHF.

The chain couples TRBV11-2 to TRBJ1-4; the D is unclear. The V gene lost 10 bases and the J gene lost 3 bases, with 9 bases spanning the gap. Germline CDR1 reads SGHAT; CDR2 reads FQNNGV. The CDR3 has 12 amino acids. The CDR3 DNA reads as TGTGCCACGGCCGGGGCTAATGAAAAACTGTTTTTT. Translated: CATAGANEKLFF.

This chain links TRBV7-2 with TRBJ1-1; D remains unclear. V was clipped by 5 bases and J by 6 bases, with 16 bases between them. The CDR3 length is 14 residues. CDR1 SGHTA and CDR2 FQGNSA come from the germline V gene. The DNA for the CDR3 is TGTGCCAGCAGCGTAGGGTACGACTCGTCTGAAGCTTTCTTT. It is translated as CASSVGYDSSEAFF.

This clone is a singleton in its sample. V usage is TRBV3-1 (or the pseudogene TRBV3-2) and J usage is TRBJ1-2; D remains unclear. This CDR3 has 12 amino acids. The germline V gene has CDR1 LGHDT and CDR2 YNNKEL (reference sequence). Trimming removed 2 bases at V and 14 bases at J, with 15 bases between. The CDR3 loop is CASSQFQESRTF. Here the CDR3 DNA reads TGTGCCAGCAGCCAATTCCAGGAAAGTAGGACCTTC.

There are a few counts of this clone. This chain joins TRBV11-1 and TRBJ2-4; perhaps TRBD1 as D (6 bases). The CDR3 is 14 residues long. Germline V gene lookup returns CDR1 SGHAT and CDR2 FQDESV (reference sequence). Trimming took off 5 bases at V and 5 bases at J, with 13 bases between the two ends. Written as DNA, the CDR3 is TGTGCCAGCAGCCTCAGGGGTGGTCAAAACATTCAGTACTTC. It codes for CASSLRGGQNIQYF.

V gene TRBV5-4 combines with J gene TRBJ2-3; tentatively, D is TRBD2 (6 bases). Trimming cost V 6 bases and J 0 bases, with 11 bases left between them. Germline V CDR1 and CDR2: SGHNT, YYREEE (reference sequence). CDR3 length: 14 amino acids. In DNA, the CDR3 is TGTGCCAGCATGGAGGACTACAGCACAGATACGCAGTATTTT. It is translated as CASMEDYSTDTQYF.

V usage is TRBV15 and J usage is TRBJ2-1; D gene ambiguous. Germline lookup yields CDR1 LNHNV and CDR2 YYDKDF (reference sequence). The CDR3 totals 15 residues. With 0 bases removed from V and 6 bases from J, the gap between germline ends came to 12 bases. The chain's CDR3 is CATSRDNQRFNEQFF. CDR3 nucleotide sequence: TGTGCCACCAGCAGAGATAATCAGCGATTCAATGAGCAGTTCTTC.

The chain couples TRBV28 to TRBJ2-7; D is unclear. Germline CDR1 and CDR2: MDHEN and SYDVKM. The CDR3 consists of 14 residues. V was trimmed by 2 bases and J by 1 base, leaving 9 bases between them. The CDR3 coding sequence is TGTGCCAGCAGTTTAAGCCCCCCATCCTACGAGCAGTACTTC. Translation gives CASSLSPPSYEQYF.

The chain joins TRBV3-1 (or the pseudogene TRBV3-2) to TRBJ2-1, with D maybe TRBD1 (6 bases). The CDR3 contains 12 residues. Looked up from germline, CDR1 is LGHDT and CDR2 is YNNKEL (reference sequence). The germline V and J ends were trimmed by 4 bases and 9 bases, with 10 bases remaining between them. CDR3 protein: CASSLQGGEQFF. The CDR3 DNA reads TGTGCCAGCAGCCTACAGGGCGGTGAGCAGTTCTTC.

This clone was seen a handful of times. The V gene is TRBV7-3, the J gene TRBJ2-1; 8 nucleotides match TRBD2. After removal of 6 bases from V and 5 bases from J, the junction contained 12 bases not matched to a gene. Germline CDR1 and CDR2: SGHTA and FQGTGA. The CDR3 is made up of 16 amino acids. Here the CDR3 reads CASSPGASGYNNEQFF. Written as DNA, the CDR3 is TGTGCCAGCAGTCCTGGGGCTAGCGGGTATAACAATGAGCAGTTCTTC.

The chain uses TRBV27 and TRBJ2-7; 8 bases agree with TRBD1. V shed 0 bases and J 2 bases; nucleotides not matched to a gene: 12. The CDR3 covers 18 residues. CDR1 is MNHEY and CDR2 is SMNVEV in the germline V gene (reference sequence). CDR3 coding DNA: TGTGCCAGCAGTTTATCTACATTCGGGACAGGCAACACCTACGAGCAGTACTTC. Protein sequence: CASSLSTFGTGNTYEQYF.

The rearrangement uses TRBV11-2 and TRBJ2-7; 7 bases align to TRBD1. CDR1 and CDR2 from the germline V gene are SGHAT and FQNNGV. CDR3 length: 17 residues. Trimming removed 1 base from V and 7 bases from J; junction bases left unmatched: 16. The CDR3 is CASSLGRGQLVSGEQYF. The CDR3 DNA is TGTGCCAGCAGCTTAGGCCGGGGACAGTTAGTATCCGGTGAGCAGTACTTC.

The gene calls are TRBV19 and TRBJ2-3, with 9 bases fitting TRBD2. The V gene's germline CDR1 is LNHDA and CDR2 SQIVND (reference sequence). CDR3 length: 16 amino acids. With 4 bases clipped from V and 5 bases from J, the junction kept 10 bases outside the gene matches. CDR3 in amino acids: CASSTFGREGQDTQYF. The DNA for the CDR3 is TGTGCCAGTAGTACCTTCGGGCGGGAGGGCCAAGATACGCAGTATTTT. Filled out from reference TRBV19 and TRBJ2-3, the complete variable domain reads DGGITQSPKYLFRKEGQNVTLSCEQNLNHDAMYWYRQDPGQGLRLIYYSQIVNDFQKGDIAEGYSVSREKKESFPLTVTSAQKNPTAFYLCASSTFGREGQDTQYFGPGTRLTVL.

J is TRBJ1-6 and V is TRBV4-1; perhaps TRBD1 as D (5 bases). The CDR3 runs to 15 residues. The germline V gene encodes CDR1 MGHRA and CDR2 YSYEKL. V lost 1 base, J lost 7 bases, and 11 bases lay in between. CDR3 loop: CASSQVGTSNSPLHF. CDR3 nucleotide sequence: TGCGCCAGCAGCCAAGTCGGGACTTCCAATTCACCCCTCCACTTT.

The J gene is TRBJ2-5, the V gene TRBV10-3; D unresolved. Germline CDR1 reads ENHRY; CDR2 reads SYGVKD. Trimming took off 4 bases at V and 5 bases at J, with 11 bases between the two ends. This CDR3 has 13 amino acids. CDR3 coding DNA: TGTGCCATCAGTGTTTCAGGAAGGGAGACCCAGTACTTC. Translating gives CAISVSGRETQYF.

The DNA for the CDR3 is TGTGCCAGCAGCTTAGGCCGATACAGGGGGCTGGACACTGAAGCTTTCTTT. Protein product: CASSLGRYRGLDTEAFF. This rearrangement joins TRBV7-6 to TRBJ1-1, with 9 bases identical to TRBD1. V lost 1 base, J lost 3 bases, and 9 bases stayed unmatched. Germline V CDR1 and CDR2: SGHVS, FNYEAQ. The CDR3 is made up of 17 amino acids.

This chain uses TRBV7-2 with TRBJ2-3, with 9 nucleotides matching TRBD1. Trimming removed 4 bases from V and 6 bases from J; junction bases left unmatched: 17. Germline V CDR1 and CDR2: SGHTA, FQGNSA. The CDR3 is made up of 18 amino acids. The CDR3 nucleotides read TGTGCCAGCAGCTCGCGCCCGGGACAGGGATTATCTGTGGATACGCAGTATTTT. Amino acids: CASSSRPGQGLSVDTQYF. The full variable domain, completed using reference TRBV7-2 and TRBJ2-3, is GAGVSQSPSNKVTEKGKDVELRCDPISGHTALYWYRQSLGQGLEFLIYFQGNSAPDKSGLPSDRFSAERTGGSVSTLTIQRTQQEDSAVYLCASSSRPGQGLSVDTQYFGPGTRLTVL.

V is TRBV30 and J is TRBJ1-1; no reliable D call. Germline CDR1 is GTSNPN and CDR2 is SVGIG (reference sequence). Trimming removed 0 bases from V and 7 bases from J, with 12 bases in between. CDR3 size: 13 residues. CDR3 loop: CAWSVKDWVEAFF. The CDR3, as DNA: TGTGCCTGGAGTGTAAAAGACTGGGTTGAAGCTTTCTTT.

The chain carries TRBV4-3 and TRBJ2-1, with 10 bases matching TRBD2. The CDR3 length is 18 residues. The V gene end was trimmed by 2 bases and the J gene end by 1 base; junction bases not matched to a gene: 8. The germline V gene encodes CDR1 LGHNA and CDR2 YSLEER. The CDR3 nucleotides are TGCGCCAGCAGCCAATTGACTAGCGGGTCTCATTCCTACAATGAGCAGTTCTTC. It codes for CASSQLTSGSHSYNEQFF.

The chain couples TRBV5-1 to TRBJ2-2, with D possibly being TRBD2 (6 bases). This CDR3 comprises 14 residues. V was trimmed by 5 bases and J by 2 bases, leaving 10 bases between them. In germline, CDR1 is SGHRS, CDR2 YFSETQ. The DNA for the CDR3 is TGCGCCAGCAGGGAGGGGATAAACACCGGGGAGCTGTTTTTT. Protein: CASREGINTGELFF.

The chain uses TRBV7-6 and TRBJ2-7; D might be TRBD1 (6 bases). The CDR3 loop spans 15 amino acids. Germline assignment: CDR1 SGHVS and CDR2 FNYEAQ. Deletions cut 5 bases from V and 6 bases from J, with 20 bases between. The CDR3 is CASSPGQLRASEQYF. CDR3 nucleotides: TGTGCCAGCAGCCCCGGACAGCTTCGAGCCTCCGAGCAGTACTTC.